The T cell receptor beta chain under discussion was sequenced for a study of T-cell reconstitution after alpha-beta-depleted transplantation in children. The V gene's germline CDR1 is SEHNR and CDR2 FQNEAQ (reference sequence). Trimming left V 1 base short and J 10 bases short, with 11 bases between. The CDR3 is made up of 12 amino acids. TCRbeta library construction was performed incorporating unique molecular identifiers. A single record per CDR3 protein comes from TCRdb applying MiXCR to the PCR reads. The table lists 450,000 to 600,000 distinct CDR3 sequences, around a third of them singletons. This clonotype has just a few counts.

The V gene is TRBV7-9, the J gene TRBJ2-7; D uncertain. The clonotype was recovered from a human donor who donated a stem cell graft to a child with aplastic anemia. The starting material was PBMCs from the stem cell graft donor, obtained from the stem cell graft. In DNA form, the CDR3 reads TGTGCCAGCAGCTTAGGACTGACGGTTCAGTACTTC. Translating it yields CASSLGLTVQYF.